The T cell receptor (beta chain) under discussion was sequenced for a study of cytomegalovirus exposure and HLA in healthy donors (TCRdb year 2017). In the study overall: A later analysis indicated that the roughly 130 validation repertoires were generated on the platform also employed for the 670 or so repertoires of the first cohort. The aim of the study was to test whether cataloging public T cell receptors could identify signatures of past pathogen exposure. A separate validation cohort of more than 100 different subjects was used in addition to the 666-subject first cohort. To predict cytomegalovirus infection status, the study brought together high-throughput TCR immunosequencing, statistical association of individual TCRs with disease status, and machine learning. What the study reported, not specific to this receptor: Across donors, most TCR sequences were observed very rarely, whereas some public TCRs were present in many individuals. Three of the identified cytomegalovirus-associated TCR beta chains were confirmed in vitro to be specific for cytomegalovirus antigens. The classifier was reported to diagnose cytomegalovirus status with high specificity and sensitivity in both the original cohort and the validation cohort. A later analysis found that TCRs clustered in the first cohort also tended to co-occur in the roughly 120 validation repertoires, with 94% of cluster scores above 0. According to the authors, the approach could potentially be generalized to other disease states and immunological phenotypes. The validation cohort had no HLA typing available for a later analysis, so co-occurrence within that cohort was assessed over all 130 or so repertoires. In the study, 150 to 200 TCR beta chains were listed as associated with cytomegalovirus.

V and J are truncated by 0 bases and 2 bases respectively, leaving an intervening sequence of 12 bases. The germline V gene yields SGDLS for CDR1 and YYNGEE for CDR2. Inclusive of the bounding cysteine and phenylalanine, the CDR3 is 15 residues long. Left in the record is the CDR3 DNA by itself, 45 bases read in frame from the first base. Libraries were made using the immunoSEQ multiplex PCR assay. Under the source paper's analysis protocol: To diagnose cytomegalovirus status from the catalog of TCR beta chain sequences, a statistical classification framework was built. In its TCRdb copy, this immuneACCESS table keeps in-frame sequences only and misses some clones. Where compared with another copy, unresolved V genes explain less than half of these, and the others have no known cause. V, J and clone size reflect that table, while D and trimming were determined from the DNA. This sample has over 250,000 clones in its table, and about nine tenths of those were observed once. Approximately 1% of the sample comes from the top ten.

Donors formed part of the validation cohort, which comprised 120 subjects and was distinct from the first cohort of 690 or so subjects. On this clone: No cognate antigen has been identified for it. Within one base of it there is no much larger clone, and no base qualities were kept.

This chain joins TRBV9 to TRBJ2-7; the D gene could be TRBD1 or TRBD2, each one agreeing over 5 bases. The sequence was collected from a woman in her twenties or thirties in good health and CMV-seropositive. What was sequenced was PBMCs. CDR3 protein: CASSVGWDGTYEQYF. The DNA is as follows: TGTGCCAGCAGCGTAGGATGGGACGGAACCTACGAGCAGTACTTC.